This entry lists 5 T cell receptor beta chains sequenced from one sample in a study of T cell responses to AZD1222 COVID-19 vaccine. The protocol was immunoSEQ multiplex PCR, while the TCRdb copy is restricted to in-frame clones and leaves out a portion. The table shows about 170,000 clones, with more than 80% occurring only once. Sample: peripheral blood, taken on day 0 of AZD1222 vaccination. These receptors all come from an adult in good health.

This chain uses TRBV9 with TRBJ2-1; D may correspond to TRBD1 or TRBD2 (5 bases each). The CDR3 consists of 15 residues. The germline V gene has CDR1 SGDLS and CDR2 YYNGEE. V was cut by 0 bases and J by 4 bases, with 11 bases left in between. CDR3 loop: CASSVALGEYNEQFF. The CDR3 DNA reads as TGTGCCAGCAGCGTAGCTTTGGGGGAGTACAATGAGCAGTTCTTC.

The genes are TRBV12-3 or TRBV12-4 and TRBJ1-1; D is uncertain. This CDR3 contains 13 residues. The ends were cut back, 5 bases at V and 1 base at J, with 8 bases in the middle. This CDR3 is CASSLGWNTEAFF. The CDR3 DNA reads as TGTGCCAGCAGTCTAGGGTGGAACACTGAAGCTTTCTTT.

V and J are TRBV29-1 and TRBJ2-1, with D perhaps TRBD1 (5 bases). Germline CDR1 is SQVTM and CDR2 is ANQGSEA. The V end was cut by 3 bases, the J end by 2 bases, with 11 bases between. This CDR3 contains 14 residues. The CDR3 here is CSVDLRETYNEQFF. The CDR3 nucleotides are TGCAGCGTTGATCTCAGGGAAACCTACAATGAGCAGTTCTTC.

The chain recombines TRBV7-3 with TRBJ2-5; 14 bases match TRBD2. Germline CDR1 SGHTA, CDR2 FQGTGA. The CDR3 runs 16 residues. The V segment lost 5 bases and the J segment 5 bases; nucleotides outside the gene matches: 7. The CDR3 region is CASSPGLAGGSETQYF. CDR3 in DNA: TGTGCCAGCAGCCCCGGACTAGCGGGGGGTTCGGAGACCCAGTACTTC. The full variable domain, with the rest looked up from reference TRBV7-3 and TRBJ2-5, is GAGVSQTPSNKVTEKGKYVELRCDPISGHTALYWYRQSLGQGPEFLIYFQGTGAADDSGLPNDRFFAVRPEGSVSTLKIQRTERGDSAVYLCASSPGLAGGSETQYFGPGTRLLVL.

The chain combines TRBV25-1 with TRBJ1-2, with D uncertain. The V end lost 3 bases, the J end lost 7 bases, and 15 bases lay between the germline ends. The CDR3 is 14 residues long. Germline values: CDR1 MGHDK, CDR2 SYGVNS. CDR3 nucleotides: TGTGCCAGCAGTGATCATGGACGGGAGGTTGGCTACACCTTC. It encodes CASSDHGREVGYTF.